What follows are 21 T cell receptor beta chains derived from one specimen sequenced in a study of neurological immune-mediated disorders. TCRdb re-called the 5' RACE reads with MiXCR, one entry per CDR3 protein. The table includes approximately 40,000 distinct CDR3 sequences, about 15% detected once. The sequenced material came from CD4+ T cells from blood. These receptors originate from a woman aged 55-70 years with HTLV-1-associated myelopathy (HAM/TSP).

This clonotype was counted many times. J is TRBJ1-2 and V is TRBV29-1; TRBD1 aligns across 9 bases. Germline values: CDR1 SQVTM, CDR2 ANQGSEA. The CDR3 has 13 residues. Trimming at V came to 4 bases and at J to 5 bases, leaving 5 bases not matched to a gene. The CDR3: CSVGDRDDYGYTF. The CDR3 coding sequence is TGCAGCGTTGGGGACAGGGATGATTATGGCTACACCTTC.

The CDR3: CASDRDGLNQPQHF. CDR3 nucleotides: TGTGCCAGCGACCGGGACGGCCTAAATCAGCCCCAGCATTTT. The chain couples TRBV2 to TRBJ1-5, with D possibly matching TRBD1 (5 bases). Germline assignment: CDR1 SNHLY and CDR2 FYNNEI. V was trimmed by 8 bases and J by 4 bases, leaving 15 bases between them. The CDR3 runs 14 residues.

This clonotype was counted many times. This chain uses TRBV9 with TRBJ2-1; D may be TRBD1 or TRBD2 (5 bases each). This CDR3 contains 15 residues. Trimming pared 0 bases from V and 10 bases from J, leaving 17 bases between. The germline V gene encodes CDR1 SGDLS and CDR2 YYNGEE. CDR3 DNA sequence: TGTGCCAGCAGCGTAGTTGTTGTCCCGAGGGGCGAGCAGTTCTTC. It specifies CASSVVVVPRGEQFF.

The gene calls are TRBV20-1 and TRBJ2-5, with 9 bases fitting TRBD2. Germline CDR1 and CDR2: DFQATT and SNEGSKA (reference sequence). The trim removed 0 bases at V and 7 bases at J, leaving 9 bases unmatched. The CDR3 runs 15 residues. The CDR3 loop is CSARDGVAGVGTQYF. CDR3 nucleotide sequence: TGCAGTGCTAGAGACGGTGTAGCGGGGGTCGGGACCCAGTACTTC.

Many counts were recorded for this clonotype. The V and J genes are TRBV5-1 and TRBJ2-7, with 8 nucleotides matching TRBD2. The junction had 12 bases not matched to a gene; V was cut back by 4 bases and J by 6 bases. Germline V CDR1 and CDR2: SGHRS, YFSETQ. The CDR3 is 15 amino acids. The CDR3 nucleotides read TGCGCCAGCAGCATTACCGGGACTAGAGTGGGCGAGCAGTACTTC. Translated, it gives CASSITGTRVGEQYF.

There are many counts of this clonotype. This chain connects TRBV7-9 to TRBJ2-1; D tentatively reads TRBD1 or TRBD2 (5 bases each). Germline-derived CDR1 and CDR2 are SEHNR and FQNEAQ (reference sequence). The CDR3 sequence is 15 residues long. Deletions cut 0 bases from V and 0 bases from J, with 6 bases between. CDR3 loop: CASSLAGDSYNEQFF. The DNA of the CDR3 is TGTGCCAGCAGCTTAGCGGGGGACTCCTACAATGAGCAGTTCTTC.

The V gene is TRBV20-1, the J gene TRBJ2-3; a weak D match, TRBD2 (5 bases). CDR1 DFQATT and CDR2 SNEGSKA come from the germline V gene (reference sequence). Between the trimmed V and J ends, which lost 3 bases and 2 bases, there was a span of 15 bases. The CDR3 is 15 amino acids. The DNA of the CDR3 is TGCAGTGCTAGTCGCTCGGGGAGATCCACAGATACGCAGTATTTT. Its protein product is CSASRSGRSTDTQYF.

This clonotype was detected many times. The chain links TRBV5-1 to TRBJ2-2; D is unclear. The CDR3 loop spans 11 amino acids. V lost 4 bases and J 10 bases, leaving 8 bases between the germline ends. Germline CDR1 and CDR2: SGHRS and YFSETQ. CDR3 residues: CASSDFMELFF. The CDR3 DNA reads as TGCGCCAGCAGCGACTTTATGGAGCTGTTTTTT.

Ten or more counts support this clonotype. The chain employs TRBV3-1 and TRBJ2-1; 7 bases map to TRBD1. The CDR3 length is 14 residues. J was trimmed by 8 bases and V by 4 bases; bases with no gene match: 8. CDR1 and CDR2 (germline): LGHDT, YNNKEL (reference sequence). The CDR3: CASSRLTGNDEQFF. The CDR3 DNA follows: TGTGCCAGCAGCCGGTTGACAGGGAACGATGAGCAGTTCTTC.

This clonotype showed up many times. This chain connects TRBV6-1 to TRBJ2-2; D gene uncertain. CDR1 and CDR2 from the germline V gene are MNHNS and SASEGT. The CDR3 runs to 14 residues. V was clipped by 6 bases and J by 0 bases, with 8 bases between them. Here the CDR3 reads CASRELTNTGELFF. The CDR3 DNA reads TGTGCCAGCAGAGAACTGACGAACACCGGGGAGCTGTTTTTT.

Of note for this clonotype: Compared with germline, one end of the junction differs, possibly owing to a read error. The CDR3 is CAIQRSGNTEAFF. CDR3 coding DNA: TGTGCCATACAACGAAGCGGGAACACAGAAGCTTTCTTT. The chain combines TRBV7-9 with TRBJ1-1; no firm D call. CDR1 and CDR2 (germline): SEHNR, FQNEAQ (reference sequence). This CDR3 contains 13 residues.

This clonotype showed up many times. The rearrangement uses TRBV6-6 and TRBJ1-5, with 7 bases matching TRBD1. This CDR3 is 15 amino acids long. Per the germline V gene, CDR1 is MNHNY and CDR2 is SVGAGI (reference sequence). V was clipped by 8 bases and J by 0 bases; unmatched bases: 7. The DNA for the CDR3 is TGTGCCAGCCGCCCCAGGGGGGATAGCAATCAGCCCCAGCATTTT. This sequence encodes CASRPRGDSNQPQHF.

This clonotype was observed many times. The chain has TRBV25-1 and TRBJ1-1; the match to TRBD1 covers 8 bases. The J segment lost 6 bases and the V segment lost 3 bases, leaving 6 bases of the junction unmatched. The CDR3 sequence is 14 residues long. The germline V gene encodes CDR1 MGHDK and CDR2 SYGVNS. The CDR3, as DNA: TGTGCCAGCAGTGATTGGCAGGGGGCGTCTGAAGCTTTCTTT. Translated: CASSDWQGASEAFF. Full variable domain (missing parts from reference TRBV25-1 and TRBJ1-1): EADIYQTPRYLVIGTGKKITLECSQTMGHDKMYWYQQDPGMELHLIHYSYGVNSTEKGDLSSESTVSRIRTEHFPLTLESARPSHTSQYLCASSDWQGASEAFFGQGTRLTVV.

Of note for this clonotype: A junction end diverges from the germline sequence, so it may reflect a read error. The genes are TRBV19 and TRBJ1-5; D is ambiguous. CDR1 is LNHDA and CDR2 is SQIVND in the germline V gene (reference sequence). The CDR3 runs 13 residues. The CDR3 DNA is TGTGCCAGTAGTATTGGGCATCCTCAGCGCCAGCATTTT. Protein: CASSIGHPQRQHF.

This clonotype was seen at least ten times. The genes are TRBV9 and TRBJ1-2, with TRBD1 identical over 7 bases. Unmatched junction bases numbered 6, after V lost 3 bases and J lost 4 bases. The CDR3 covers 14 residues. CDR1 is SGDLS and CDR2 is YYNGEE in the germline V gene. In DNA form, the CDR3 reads TGTGCCAGCAGCGCGAGGACAGGCGGCTATGGCTACACCTTC. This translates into CASSARTGGYGYTF.

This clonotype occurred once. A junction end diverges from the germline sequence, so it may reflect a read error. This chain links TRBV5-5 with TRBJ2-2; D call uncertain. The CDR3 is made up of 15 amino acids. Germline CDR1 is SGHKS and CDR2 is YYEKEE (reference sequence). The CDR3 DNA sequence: TGTGCCAACAGCTTGTTCAATGAGGTGCCCGGGGAGCTGTTTTTT. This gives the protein CANSLFNEVPGELFF.

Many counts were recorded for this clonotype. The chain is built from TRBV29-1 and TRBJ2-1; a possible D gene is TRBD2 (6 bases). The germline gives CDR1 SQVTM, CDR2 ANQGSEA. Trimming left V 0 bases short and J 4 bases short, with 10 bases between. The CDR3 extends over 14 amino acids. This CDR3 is CSVEDPAGYNEQFF. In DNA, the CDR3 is TGCAGCGTTGAAGACCCGGCGGGATACAATGAGCAGTTCTTC.

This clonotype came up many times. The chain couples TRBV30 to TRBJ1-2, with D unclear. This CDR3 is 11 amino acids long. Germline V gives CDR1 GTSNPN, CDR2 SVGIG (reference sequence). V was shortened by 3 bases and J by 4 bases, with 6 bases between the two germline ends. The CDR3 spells CAWRVGYGYTF. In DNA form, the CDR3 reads TGTGCCTGGAGGGTTGGCTATGGCTACACCTTC.

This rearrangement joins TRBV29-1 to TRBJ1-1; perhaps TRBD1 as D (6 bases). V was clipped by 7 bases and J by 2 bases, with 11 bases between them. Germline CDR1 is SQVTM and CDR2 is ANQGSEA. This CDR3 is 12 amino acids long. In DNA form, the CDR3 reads TGCAGCGGGGGGCAGGGAAACACTGAAGCTTTCTTT. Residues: CSGGQGNTEAFF.

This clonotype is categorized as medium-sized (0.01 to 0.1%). CDR3 DNA sequence: TGTGCCAGCAGTTTTTCAGGGGTCTATGGCTACACCTTC. Its protein is CASSFSGVYGYTF. The chain is built from TRBV6-5 and TRBJ1-2; possible D gene TRBD1, 6 bases. The CDR3 covers 13 residues. Between the trimmed V and J ends, which lost 4 bases and 4 bases, there was a span of 10 bases. Germline V gene sequence: CDR1 MNHEY, CDR2 SVGAGI.

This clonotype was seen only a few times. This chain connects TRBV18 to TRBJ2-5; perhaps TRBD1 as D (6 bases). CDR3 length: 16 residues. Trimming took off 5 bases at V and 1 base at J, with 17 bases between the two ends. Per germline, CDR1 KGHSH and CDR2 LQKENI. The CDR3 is CASSTQGNQFQETQYF. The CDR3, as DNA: TGTGCCAGCTCAACACAGGGTAATCAATTCCAAGAGACCCAGTACTTC.